The clone carrying this T cell receptor (beta chain) has a single count. Its antigen remains unidentified. The entry originates in a study of T cell responses to AZD1222 COVID-19 vaccine. Germline V CDR1 and CDR2: SGHRS, YFSETQ. This CDR3 has 16 residues. Losses at the gene ends were 3 bases for V and 5 bases for J; bases not matched to a gene: 9. Whole-study findings and limits: At 160-218 and 743-854, vaccine-associated CD4 TCRs were dominant, and they spanned spike. Clonal diversity was possibly underestimated, and the donors were mostly white British, with more females. Spike-specific TCRs gained breadth and depth after people received two AZD1222 doses. Reportedly, nearly half of unique spike TCRs recognized epitopes outside B.1.351/B.1.1.7 mutations.

Generated by immunoSEQ multiplex PCR, the TCRdb table keeps only in-frame clones and is missing some. This table holds around 140,000 clones, 75% to 95% found once. The source material was peripheral blood, sampled 28 days after the second AZD1222 dose. The gene calls are TRBV5-1 and TRBJ1-5; 9 nucleotides agree with TRBD1. The clonotype was recovered from an adult who received the AZD1222 COVID-19 vaccine. The CDR3 sequence: CASSSGQGPGDQPQHF. For the CDR3, the DNA is TGCGCCAGCAGCTCGGGACAGGGTCCCGGAGATCAGCCCCAGCATTTT.